Following are 27 T cell receptor beta chains from one sample sequenced in a study of CD8 T cells in Susac syndrome. After extraction with the RNeasy kit, 0.5 to 1 ug of the RNA was reverse transcribed using random hexamers. TCRdb called the immunoSEQ multiplex PCR reads again in MiXCR, with one record for every CDR3 protein. This sample has about 280,000 distinct CDR3 sequences, with about 85% found just once. The specimen sequenced was CD8+ T cells from PBMCs. The origin of the receptors is a human donor with multiple sclerosis.

The chain links TRBV24-1 to TRBJ2-3, with TRBD2 matching 7 bases. Trimming removed 0 bases from V and 2 bases from J; junction bases left unmatched: 1. CDR1 and CDR2 from the germline V gene are KGHDR and SFDVKD. The CDR3 is 15 amino acids. CDR3 residues: CATSDLAGDTDTQYF. The CDR3 DNA sequence: TGTGCCACCAGTGATTTGGCGGGAGACACAGATACGCAGTATTTT.

This chain uses TRBV5-1 with TRBJ1-1; D is unresolved. The CDR3 length is 13 residues. The germline CDR1 and CDR2 sequences are SGHRS and YFSETQ. V lost 0 bases, J lost 7 bases, and 10 bases lay in between. Written as DNA, the CDR3 is TGCGCCAGCAGCTTGGCGGCAGGCCGTGAAGCTTTCTTT. Amino acids: CASSLAAGREAFF.

The rearrangement links TRBV7-9 to TRBJ2-3; TRBD2 matches 9 bases. Per germline, CDR1 SEHNR and CDR2 FQNEAQ (reference sequence). The CDR3 consists of 14 residues. V trimming: 4 bases; J trimming: 4 bases; junction bases outside the gene matches: 3. The CDR3 sequence is CASSYSGSADTQYF. CDR3 DNA: TGTGCCAGCAGCTATAGCGGGAGCGCAGATACGCAGTATTTT.

This rearrangement joins TRBV4-1 to TRBJ2-7; perhaps TRBD2 as D (6 bases). This CDR3 is built from 14 residues. Trimming shortened V by 0 bases and J by 3 bases, and 9 bases separated the two germline ends. The germline CDR1 and CDR2 sequences are MGHRA and YSYEKL. The CDR3, as DNA: TGCGCCAGCAGCCAAGATCCGACTAGCTACGAGCAGTACTTC. Its protein product is CASSQDPTSYEQYF.

The V call is TRBV20-1, the J call TRBJ2-1, with 8 positions matching TRBD1. The CDR3 totals 12 residues. The germline V gene has CDR1 DFQATT and CDR2 SNEGSKA (reference sequence). The J segment lost 8 bases and the V segment lost 5 bases, leaving 5 bases of the junction unmatched. Here the CDR3 DNA reads TGCAGTGCTGACGACAGGGGCGATGAGCAGTTCTTC. It encodes CSADDRGDEQFF.

The chain employs TRBV9 and TRBJ2-5; 8 bases are shared with TRBD2. CDR1 SGDLS and CDR2 YYNGEE come from the germline V gene. The CDR3 is 14 residues long. V dropped 4 bases and J dropped 5; count of bases not matched to a gene: 7. The CDR3 region is CASSPPGGGETQYF. The CDR3 DNA follows: TGTGCCAGCAGCCCACCGGGGGGGGGCGAGACCCAGTACTTC.

V usage is TRBV4-1 and J usage is TRBJ2-7; D is possibly TRBD2 (6 bases). The CDR3 runs 17 residues. Trimming took 1 base from V and 2 from J, leaving 18 bases between them. The germline gives CDR1 MGHRA, CDR2 YSYEKL. The CDR3 DNA is TGCGCCAGCAGCCAAGGATGGTCCGGAGGGCGAACCTACGAGCAGTACTTC. It codes for CASSQGWSGGRTYEQYF.

The J gene is TRBJ1-2, the V gene TRBV27; D unclear. The CDR3 loop spans 13 amino acids. Germline CDR1 MNHEY, CDR2 SMNVEV (reference sequence). V lost 2 bases, J lost 8 bases, and 12 bases lay in between. For the CDR3, the DNA is TGTGCCAGCAGTTTAAGAGGGCGAAGAGGCTACACCTTC. This sequence encodes CASSLRGRRGYTF.

V is TRBV4-1 and J is TRBJ2-7; D call uncertain. V lost 0 bases and J lost 6, with 9 bases in between. The CDR3 is made up of 13 amino acids. The germline V gene has CDR1 MGHRA and CDR2 YSYEKL. CDR3 in amino acids: CASSQDAESEQYF. CDR3 DNA: TGCGCCAGCAGCCAAGATGCCGAGAGCGAGCAGTACTTC.

The chain combines TRBV5-4 with TRBJ2-1; TRBD2 matches 7 bases. Germline CDR1 is SGHNT and CDR2 is YYREEE (reference sequence). This CDR3 spans 16 amino acids. V dropped 4 bases and J dropped 4; count of bases not matched to a gene: 11. The CDR3 DNA reads as TGTGCCAGCAGCAGGAAACCGGGACTACCGTACAATGAGCAGTTCTTC. This gives the protein CASSRKPGLPYNEQFF. Supplemented by reference TRBV5-4 and TRBJ2-1, the full variable domain reads ETGVTQSPTHLIKTRGQQVTLRCSSQSGHNTVSWYQQALGQGPQFIFQYYREEENGRGNFPPRFSGLQFPNYSSELNVNALELDDSALYLCASSRKPGLPYNEQFFGPGTRLTVL.

The gene calls are TRBV12-3 or TRBV12-4 and TRBJ2-7; TRBD2 agrees at 7 bases. This CDR3 region has 15 residues. The J segment lost 4 bases and the V segment lost 3 bases, leaving 9 bases of the junction unmatched. The CDR3, as DNA: TGTGCCAGCAGTTTGCAGACTAGCTTCATATACGAGCAGTACTTC. Amino acid sequence: CASSLQTSFIYEQYF.

The rearrangement uses TRBV11-2 and TRBJ2-1; 7 bases match TRBD2. The V segment lost 1 base and the J segment 2 bases; nucleotides outside the gene matches: 5. The CDR3 runs 16 residues. Per germline, CDR1 SGHAT and CDR2 FQNNGV. CDR3 protein: CASSLGAGPTYNEQFF. For the CDR3, the DNA is TGTGCCAGCAGCTTAGGAGCGGGGCCTACCTACAATGAGCAGTTCTTC.

This clonotype appeared once. The chain links TRBV2 to TRBJ1-4; D not resolved. V lost 4 bases and J 10 bases, leaving 13 bases between the germline ends. The CDR3 is 13 amino acids. Per the germline V gene, CDR1 is SNHLY and CDR2 is FYNNEI. The CDR3 spells CASSGRAVGKLFF. CDR3 sequence (DNA): TGTGCCAGCAGTGGACGGGCAGTGGGAAAACTGTTTTTT.

The CDR3 spells CASSLREWVNEQFF. For the CDR3, the DNA is TGTGCCAGCAGTTTACGGGAATGGGTCAATGAGCAGTTCTTC. The chain joins TRBV12-3 or TRBV12-4 to TRBJ2-1; a possible D gene is TRBD2 (5 bases). The V end was cut by 2 bases, the J end by 6 bases, with 11 bases between. The CDR3 covers 14 residues.

This chain connects TRBV28 to TRBJ2-7; 7 positions agree with TRBD2. With V trimmed by 1 base and J by 3 bases, 6 bases remained unmatched. Germline CDR1 and CDR2: MDHEN and SYDVKM. The CDR3 length is 15 residues. This CDR3 is CASSLSGRAVYEQYF. The CDR3 DNA reads as TGTGCCAGCAGTTTATCAGGGAGGGCCGTCTACGAGCAGTACTTC.

This chain uses TRBV27 with TRBJ1-2, with 7 bases identical to TRBD1. V dropped 2 bases and J dropped 6; count of bases not matched to a gene: 3. Germline V lookup: CDR1 MNHEY, CDR2 SMNVEV (reference sequence). The CDR3 is 13 amino acids. The DNA of the CDR3 is TGTGCCAGCAGTTTAATAGGGGGCGATGGCTACACCTTC. It is translated as CASSLIGGDGYTF.

The chain has TRBV5-6 and TRBJ2-7; tentative D call: TRBD2 (5 bases). V gave up 0 bases and J gave up 4 bases, with 11 bases separating them. The CDR3 sequence is 14 residues long. CDR1 is SGHDT, CDR2 YYEEEE, per germline. CDR3 nucleotide sequence: TGTGCCAGCAGCTTGGATGATAGGGAGTACGAGCAGTACTTC. Its protein product is CASSLDDREYEQYF.

The rearrangement uses TRBV5-5 and TRBJ2-1, with TRBD2 as a possible D gene (7 bases). CDR3 length: 13 amino acids. Germline loops: CDR1 SGHKS, CDR2 YYEKEE (reference sequence). Between the trimmed V and J ends, which lost 6 bases and 7 bases, there was a span of 14 bases. The CDR3 sequence is CASTFGGLNEQFF. The CDR3 DNA sequence: TGTGCCAGCACCTTCGGGGGGCTTAATGAGCAGTTCTTC.

This chain joins TRBV27 and TRBJ1-4, with D perhaps matching TRBD1 (6 bases). The CDR3 is made up of 18 amino acids. V lost 6 bases and J 7 bases, leaving 27 bases between the germline ends. Germline V gene lookup returns CDR1 MNHEY and CDR2 SMNVEV (reference sequence). CDR3 region: CASRLVGGRLGFAEKLFF. The DNA for the CDR3 is TGTGCCAGCAGACTTGTAGGGGGACGGCTGGGATTCGCTGAAAAACTGTTTTTT.

This chain joins TRBV2 and TRBJ2-1; no reliable D call. CDR3 length: 12 amino acids. Germline V lookup: CDR1 SNHLY, CDR2 FYNNEI. Trimming shortened V by 4 bases and J by 7 bases, and 8 bases separated the two germline ends. CDR3 in DNA: TGTGCCAGCAGTGCTGTATGGAATGAGCAGTTCTTC. This translates into CASSAVWNEQFF.

This clonotype was seen once. The CDR3 loop is CASSGSGIDTDTQYF. The DNA of the CDR3 is TGTGCCAGCAGCGGGAGCGGGATTGACACAGATACGCAGTATTTT. The chain employs TRBV9 and TRBJ2-3; 7 bases are a match to TRBD2. The CDR3 has 15 residues. V shed 3 bases and J 2 bases; nucleotides not matched to a gene: 6. Germline CDR1 and CDR2: SGDLS and YYNGEE. Using reference TRBV9 and TRBJ2-3 for the parts outside the CDR3, the full variable domain is DSGVTQTPKHLITATGQRVTLRCSPRSGDLSVYWYQQSLDQGLQFLIQYYNGEERAKGNILERFSAQQFPDLHSELNLSSLELGDSALYFCASSGSGIDTDTQYFGPGTRLTVL.

This clonotype was counted a few times. J is TRBJ2-7 and V is TRBV3-1; D not resolved. CDR3 length: 13 amino acids. Germline V gene sequence: CDR1 LGHDT, CDR2 YNNKEL (reference sequence). V shed 1 base and J shed 2 bases, with 6 bases lying between them. The CDR3 DNA reads TGTGCCAGCAGCCAAGTATCAGCCTACGAGCAGTACTTC. This encodes CASSQVSAYEQYF.

The chain employs TRBV7-9 and TRBJ1-1; a possible D gene is TRBD1 (6 bases). This CDR3 contains 12 residues. V dropped 5 bases and J dropped 3 bases, with 7 bases sitting between them. Per germline, CDR1 SEHNR and CDR2 FQNEAQ (reference sequence). The CDR3 protein is CASSKGDTEAFF. CDR3 DNA: TGTGCCAGCAGCAAGGGGGACACTGAAGCTTTCTTT.

This chain uses TRBV2 with TRBJ1-2; TRBD1 aligns across 8 bases. Germline CDR1 is SNHLY and CDR2 is FYNNEI. After removal of 6 bases from V and 4 bases from J, the junction contained 1 base not matched to a gene. This CDR3 spans 12 amino acids. The chain's CDR3 is CASRGQVYGYTF. The DNA for the CDR3 is TGTGCCAGCAGGGGACAGGTCTATGGCTACACCTTC. The full variable domain, its missing parts supplied by reference TRBV2 and TRBJ1-2, is EPEVTQTPSHQVTQMGQEVILRCVPISNHLYFYWYRQILGQKVEFLVSFYNNEISEKSEIFDDQFSVERPDGSNFTLKIRSTKLEDSAMYFCASRGQVYGYTFGSGTRLTVV.

The chain recombines TRBV11-2 with TRBJ2-5, with 7 bases aligning to TRBD2. The V segment lost 5 bases and the J segment 2 bases; nucleotides outside the gene matches: 14. The CDR3 contains 17 residues. Looked up from germline, CDR1 is SGHAT and CDR2 is FQNNGV. CDR3 in amino acids: CASSPPLGLAVQETQYF. The DNA of the CDR3 is TGTGCCAGCAGCCCCCCTTTAGGGCTAGCGGTACAAGAGACCCAGTACTTC.

The genes are TRBV28 and TRBJ2-1; 9 bases fit TRBD2. Germline CDR1 is MDHEN and CDR2 is SYDVKM. The V gene end was trimmed by 1 base and the J gene end by 2 bases; junction bases not matched to a gene: 9. This CDR3 comprises 18 residues. The CDR3 nucleotides read TGTGCCAGCAGTTTATACCCCTTTCTAGCGGGGACCTACAATGAGCAGTTCTTC. It is translated as CASSLYPFLAGTYNEQFF. Based on the CDR3 plus reference TRBV28 and TRBJ2-1, the full variable domain is DVKVTQSSRYLVKRTGEKVFLECVQDMDHENMFWYRQDPGLGLRLIYFSYDVKMKEKGDIPEGYSVSREKKERFSLILESASTNQTSMYLCASSLYPFLAGTYNEQFFGPGTRLTVL.

The J gene is TRBJ2-7, the V gene TRBV9, with 7 bases lining up with TRBD1. Germline V gene lookup returns CDR1 SGDLS and CDR2 YYNGEE. Germline trimming cut 3 bases from V and 6 bases from J; bases unmatched to any gene: 3. This CDR3 has 12 amino acids. This chain's CDR3 is CASSETGSEQYF. The CDR3 DNA follows: TGTGCCAGCAGCGAGACAGGGAGCGAGCAGTACTTC.